This T cell receptor (beta chain) was recovered during a study of shared clonotypes between healthy human individuals. For the study at large: Samples came from two female and a few male donors aged 18 to 49. For every donor, three CD4 naive, three CD4 memory, two CD8 naive and one CD8 memory plates were used.

CDR1 is LNHDA, CDR2 SQIVND, per germline (reference sequence). CDR3 length equals 14 residues. The germline V and J ends were trimmed by 7 bases and 0 bases, with 12 bases remaining between them. TCRdb keeps only in-frame clones here, not all; method: immunoSEQ multiplex PCR. This sample carries roughly 1 million clones, around 76% of them seen once, and the ten largest clones take 1.4%. Every donor, a Caucasian adult, lived in Nashville, Tennessee. The TCR sequence derives from a man between 18 and 29 years old in good health. Sample: memory CD4+ T cells sorted from blood. As to subset: CD45RA-negative fraction. The rearrangement uses TRBV19 and TRBJ1-1, with D possibly being TRBD1 (5 bases). The CDR3 DNA sequence: TGTGCCAGTACCATGGGGCTGTTGAACACTGAAGCTTTCTTT. Translation gives CASTMGLLNTEAFF.